Each of the 25 T cell receptor beta chains below was sequenced from the same sample in a study of blood T cell repertoires in COVID-19. Some clones are missing from TCRdb's copy, which holds only in-frame ones; the method was immunoSEQ multiplex PCR. This sample has fewer than 250,000 clones, with around nine tenths found just once. The specimen sequenced was peripheral blood. The receptors originated from a man aged 55 to 69 with acute or convalescent COVID-19.

About this clone: This CDR3 is also generated by other DNA sequences in the sample. The rearrangement uses TRBV18 and TRBJ2-2; 8 positions agree with TRBD2. V shed 3 bases, J shed 0 bases, and the junction held 3 bases outside the gene matches. The length of the CDR3 is 16 residues. CDR1 and CDR2 (germline): KGHSH, LQKENI. The CDR3: CASSPLAGSNTGELFF. DNA for the CDR3: TGTGCCAGCTCACCCCTAGCGGGCTCGAACACCGGGGAGCTGTTTTTT.

This clone was found once. The chain combines TRBV18 with TRBJ1-1, with D tentatively TRBD1 (6 bases). This CDR3 has 15 residues. Trimming removed 3 bases at V and 5 bases at J, with 16 bases between. Germline V gene data show CDR1 as KGHSH and CDR2 as LQKENI. CDR3 loop: CASSPETGGRTEAFF. For the CDR3, the DNA is TGTGCCAGCTCACCCGAGACAGGAGGACGGACTGAAGCTTTCTTT.

The CDR3 reads CATAPTGLGTEAFF. In DNA form, the CDR3 reads TGTGCCACTGCACCCACAGGGCTCGGAACTGAAGCTTTCTTT. V gene TRBV10-3 combines with J gene TRBJ1-1; TRBD1 is a possible D gene (6 bases). Per germline, CDR1 ENHRY and CDR2 SYGVKD. The CDR3 runs to 14 residues. Trimming pared 10 bases from V and 5 bases from J, leaving 20 bases between.

A remark on this clone: At the DNA level, this CDR3 is encoded by other sequences in the same sample as well. The chain carries TRBV7-2 and TRBJ2-1; TRBD2 might be the D (5 bases). V was pared by 0 bases and J by 4 bases, with 7 bases between. This CDR3 comprises 14 residues. Germline lookup yields CDR1 SGHTA and CDR2 FQGNSA. CDR3: CASSLAGGYNEQFF. The CDR3 DNA follows: TGTGCCAGCAGCTTAGCGGGCGGGTACAATGAGCAGTTCTTC.

The chain uses TRBV5-1 and TRBJ2-6; weak D call: TRBD1 (6 bases). In germline, CDR1 is SGHRS, CDR2 YFSETQ. V was shortened by 5 bases and J by 1 base, with 13 bases between the two germline ends. This CDR3 has 16 residues. CDR3 region: CASSPTTGSGANVLTF. In DNA, the CDR3 is TGCGCCAGCAGTCCTACTACAGGGTCTGGGGCCAACGTCCTGACTTTC.

This chain links TRBV19 with TRBJ2-7; 9 bases line up with TRBD1. Germline loops: CDR1 LNHDA, CDR2 SQIVND (reference sequence). The CDR3 has 15 amino acids. With 6 bases clipped from V and 3 bases from J, the junction kept 9 bases outside the gene matches. CDR3 in DNA: TGTGCCAGTAGCACCAGTGGACAGGGGAGCTACGAGCAGTACTTC. Residues: CASSTSGQGSYEQYF.

Only a few counts were recorded for this clone. The DNA for the CDR3 is TGTGCCAGCAGTGAAGCTGAGGGGGAAACCTACGAGCAGTACTTC. This encodes CASSEAEGETYEQYF. This chain joins TRBV6-1 and TRBJ2-7; D is perhaps TRBD1 (6 bases). CDR1 MNHNS and CDR2 SASEGT come from the germline V gene. The CDR3 is 15 amino acids. V lost 0 bases, J lost 2 bases, and 11 bases lay in between.

The chain carries TRBV12-5 and TRBJ2-1; 9 nucleotides align to TRBD2. Germline CDR1 and CDR2: LGHNT and FRNRAP. V gave up 8 bases and J gave up 5 bases; unmatched junction bases: 7. The CDR3 runs to 14 residues. The CDR3, as DNA: TGTGCTAGTAAGAGACTAGCGGTGAACAATGAGCAGTTCTTC. This gives the protein CASKRLAVNNEQFF. The full variable domain, in which reference TRBV12-5 and TRBJ2-1 provide the parts outside the CDR3, is DARVTQTPRHKVTEMGQEVTMRCQPILGHNTVFWYRQTMMQGLELLAYFRNRAPLDDSGMPKDRFSAEMPDATLATLKIQPSEPRDSAVYFCASKRLAVNNEQFFGPGTRLTVL.

The rearrangement joins TRBV11-3 to TRBJ2-5; 11 bases align to TRBD2. This CDR3 is built from 16 residues. Germline V gene lookup returns CDR1 SGHNT and CDR2 YENEEA. The trim removed 2 bases at V and 4 bases at J, leaving 6 bases unmatched. CDR3 region: CASSLRLAGGPETQYF. CDR3 coding DNA: TGTGCCAGCAGCTTACGATTAGCGGGGGGGCCAGAGACCCAGTACTTC.

The chain has TRBV5-6 and TRBJ2-5, with D possibly being TRBD2 (5 bases). In germline, CDR1 is SGHDT, CDR2 YYEEEE. The length of the CDR3 is 16 residues. With 1 base removed from V and 1 base from J, the gap between germline ends came to 14 bases. The CDR3: CASSLFLAKTQETQYF. The CDR3 nucleotides are TGTGCCAGCAGCTTGTTCCTAGCAAAGACCCAAGAGACCCAGTACTTC.

This clone was seen only once. The chain employs TRBV19 and TRBJ1-1; 12 bases are shared with TRBD1. The length of the CDR3 is 15 residues. Germline-derived CDR1 and CDR2 are LNHDA and SQIVND (reference sequence). Germline trimming cut 7 bases from V and 3 bases from J; bases unmatched to any gene: 6. This CDR3 is CASTPGQGAYTEAFF. The CDR3 nucleotides read TGTGCCAGTACCCCGGGACAGGGGGCATACACTGAAGCTTTCTTT.

The chain recombines TRBV5-4 with TRBJ2-3, with 7 nucleotides matching TRBD1. The germline gives CDR1 SGHNT, CDR2 YYREEE (reference sequence). V was clipped by 0 bases and J by 4 bases; unmatched bases: 5. The CDR3 loop spans 15 amino acids. CDR3 DNA sequence: TGTGCCAGCAGCTTGGACAGGGGCTCCCCAGATACGCAGTATTTT. Translated, it gives CASSLDRGSPDTQYF.

The rearrangement uses TRBV5-1 and TRBJ2-3, with TRBD1 identical over 7 bases. J gave up 5 bases and V 1 base, and 7 bases lay outside the gene matches. Germline V lookup: CDR1 SGHRS, CDR2 YFSETQ. The CDR3 spans 15 residues. The CDR3 DNA is TGCGCCAGCAGCTTGAGACAGGGTGGTGGAGATACGCAGTATTTT. It codes for CASSLRQGGGDTQYF.

The chain employs TRBV7-9 and TRBJ1-2; D remains unclear. CDR1 and CDR2 (germline): SEHNR, FQNEAQ (reference sequence). This CDR3 comprises 15 residues. V was shortened by 1 base and J by 1 base, with 10 bases between the two germline ends. The CDR3 bases are TGTGCCAGCAGCTTAGTCGGAGAGAGTAACTATGGCTACACCTTC. This translates into CASSLVGESNYGYTF.

The J gene is TRBJ2-7, the V gene TRBV3-1 (or the pseudogene TRBV3-2), with 7 bases identical to TRBD1. Per the germline V gene, CDR1 is LGHDT and CDR2 is YNNKEL (reference sequence). CDR3 length equals 14 residues. V dropped 5 bases and J dropped 3; count of bases not matched to a gene: 7. CDR3 coding DNA: TGTGCCAGCAGCTGGGACAGAGGTCTCTACGAGCAGTACTTC. The encoded protein is CASSWDRGLYEQYF.

The chain joins TRBV6-2 or TRBV6-3 to TRBJ1-1; D unresolved. Trimming removed 0 bases from V and 0 bases from J, with 14 bases in between. The germline gives CDR1 MNHEY, CDR2 SVGEGT. CDR3 length: 17 amino acids. CDR3 protein: CASSYSNSLAMNTEAFF. The CDR3 nucleotides are TGTGCCAGCAGTTACTCGAACAGTCTTGCTATGAACACTGAAGCTTTCTTT.

The CDR3 coding sequence is TGCAGCGTTGGGGGGACTAGCGGGGGCTCCTACAATGAGCAGTTCTTC. Translated: CSVGGTSGGSYNEQFF. This sequence joins TRBV29-1 and TRBJ2-1; TRBD2 matches at 14 bases. CDR1 is SQVTM and CDR2 is ANQGSEA in the germline V gene. The ends lost 4 bases at V and 0 bases at J; junction bases unmatched: 2. CDR3 length: 16 amino acids.

This clone appeared a single time. The chain uses TRBV2 and TRBJ2-1, with 9 bases identical to TRBD1. V was pared by 6 bases and J by 4 bases, with 7 bases of the junction left unmatched. Germline V gene lookup returns CDR1 SNHLY and CDR2 FYNNEI. The CDR3 consists of 15 residues. The CDR3: CASSDDRGGYNEQFF. CDR3 coding DNA: TGTGCCAGCAGCGACGACAGGGGGGGTTACAATGAGCAGTTCTTC.

V usage is TRBV2 and J usage is TRBJ2-3; 14 bases align to TRBD2. The CDR3 is 17 residues long. CDR1 is SNHLY and CDR2 is FYNNEI in the germline V gene. J lost 1 base, V lost 5 bases, and 5 bases had no gene match. CDR3 region: CASSRTSGGPGTDTQYF. The CDR3 bases are TGTGCCAGCAGTCGGACTAGCGGGGGGCCGGGCACAGATACGCAGTATTTT.

The genes are TRBV5-4 and TRBJ1-1; 7 bases align to TRBD1. Germline V gene data show CDR1 as SGHNT and CDR2 as YYREEE (reference sequence). There are 14 residues in the CDR3. V lost 4 bases, J lost 0 bases, and 3 bases stayed unmatched. The CDR3 is CASSLGGMNTEAFF. CDR3 bases: TGTGCCAGCAGCCTAGGGGGCATGAACACTGAAGCTTTCTTT.

The chain is built from TRBV7-2 and TRBJ2-7; 11 bases line up with TRBD2. CDR1 is SGHTA and CDR2 is FQGNSA in the germline V gene. V shed 1 base, J shed 2 bases, and the junction held 7 bases outside the gene matches. The CDR3 loop spans 17 amino acids. CDR3: CASSLVSSGGPTYEQYF. The DNA of the CDR3 is TGTGCCAGCAGCTTAGTCTCTAGCGGGGGGCCAACCTACGAGCAGTACTTC.

V usage is TRBV10-1 and J usage is TRBJ2-5; possibly TRBD2 for D (6 bases). This CDR3 is 15 amino acids long. V gave up 9 bases and J gave up 1 base, with 18 bases separating them. Germline CDR1 WNHNN, CDR2 SYGVQD (reference sequence). The CDR3 nucleotides are TGCGCCAGTTCTCGGGGCGGGGCCGGCCAAGAGACCCAGTACTTC. Protein: CASSRGGAGQETQYF.

The CDR3 here is CASSLSAQDSGNTIYF. In DNA form, the CDR3 reads TGTGCCAGCAGTTTAAGTGCACAGGACTCTGGAAACACCATATATTTT. The genes are TRBV28 and TRBJ1-3, with D possibly matching TRBD1 (5 bases). The germline V and J ends were trimmed by 2 bases and 0 bases, with 11 bases remaining between them. The length of the CDR3 is 16 residues. CDR1 is MDHEN and CDR2 is SYDVKM in the germline V gene.

V and J are TRBV6-5 and TRBJ2-5, with 10 bases that match TRBD1. The CDR3 runs 15 residues. The V and J ends lost 6 bases and 4 bases, in that order; junction bases with no gene match: 8. Germline values: CDR1 MNHEY, CDR2 SVGAGI. This chain's CDR3 is CASSRYGTGAETQYF. As DNA, the CDR3 is TGTGCCAGCAGCCGATACGGGACAGGGGCAGAGACCCAGTACTTC.

The chain has TRBV4-1 and TRBJ2-2; 8 nucleotides match TRBD1. Germline lookup yields CDR1 MGHRA and CDR2 YSYEKL. V lost 5 bases and J lost 4; bases outside the gene matches: 9. This CDR3 contains 16 residues. The CDR3 nucleotides read TGCGCCAGCAGCTCCCGACAGGGGATAGGCACCGGGGAGCTGTTTTTT. Its protein product is CASSSRQGIGTGELFF.